The 30 T cell receptor beta chains below all came from one sample that was sequenced in a study of beta chain features in type 1 diabetes. Study-level points and caveats: Shortening that was moderate but significant affected the TCRB CDR3s of Type 1 diabetes patients in all four CD4+ subsets.

These receptors have no identified antigens. All of the isolated RNA was reverse transcribed, so expressed TCRB transcripts were sequenced. Sequencing used immunoSEQ multiplex PCR; TCRdb keeps in-frame clones, though not all of them. The sample lists around 340,000 clones; over 7% were seen once. The sequencing sample was made of central memory CD4+ T cells from blood. The receptors here all came from a man aged 25-45 years with type 1 diabetes.

This clone has just a few counts. The rearrangement uses TRBV2 and TRBJ1-1; D is ambiguous. Deletions cut 3 bases from V and 0 bases from J, with 14 bases between. Germline CDR1 is SNHLY and CDR2 is FYNNEI. The CDR3 extends over 16 amino acids. CDR3 coding DNA: TGTGCCAGCAGTGAGAGGGCTCGTGGGATGAACACTGAAGCTTTCTTT. Protein product: CASSERARGMNTEAFF.

This clone was seen more than once but under ten times. The V and J genes are TRBV2 and TRBJ2-1, with 12 bases that match TRBD2. The ends lost 5 bases at V and 6 bases at J; junction bases unmatched: 5. This CDR3 has 15 residues. Germline assignment: CDR1 SNHLY and CDR2 FYNNEI. The CDR3 sequence is CASSIGLAGTNEQFF. The DNA for the CDR3 is TGTGCCAGCAGTATCGGACTAGCGGGGACCAATGAGCAGTTCTTC.

The CDR3 DNA reads as TGTGCCAGCTCACCACCGGGGGGGAATACGCAGTATTTT. This sequence encodes CASSPPGGNTQYF. The chain employs TRBV18 and TRBJ2-3; 7 bases match TRBD2. The length of the CDR3 is 13 residues. J gave up 7 bases and V 0 bases, and 1 base lay outside the gene matches. From germline, CDR1 is KGHSH and CDR2 LQKENI.

The chain employs TRBV11-2 and TRBJ2-1; 12 bases match TRBD2. The junction had 5 bases not matched to a gene; V was cut back by 5 bases and J by 15 bases. CDR3 size: 12 residues. Germline V gene data show CDR1 as SGHAT and CDR2 as FQNNGV. CDR3 loop: CASSETSGSRFF. The CDR3 DNA reads TGTGCCAGCAGCGAGACTAGCGGGAGTCGGTTCTTC.

This clone has just a few counts. Other DNA variants within this sample encode the same CDR3. The genes are TRBV5-4 and TRBJ2-5, with 9 positions matching TRBD1. Germline loops: CDR1 SGHNT, CDR2 YYREEE (reference sequence). The junction had 2 bases not matched to a gene; V was cut back by 0 bases and J by 2 bases. CDR3 length: 15 amino acids. CDR3 region: CASSLGGQGQETQYF. The CDR3 DNA sequence: TGTGCCAGCAGCTTGGGGGGACAGGGACAAGAGACCCAGTACTTC.

The rearrangement links TRBV2 to TRBJ2-2; D is unclear. Germline CDR1 reads SNHLY; CDR2 reads FYNNEI. Trimming took 4 bases from V and 7 from J, leaving 10 bases between them. The CDR3 contains 13 residues. The CDR3 spells CASSGQIDGELFF. In nucleotides, the CDR3 is TGTGCCAGCAGTGGTCAGATAGACGGGGAGCTGTTTTTT.

This clone was recorded many times. This sequence joins TRBV19 and TRBJ1-2; D is uncertain. Germline lookup yields CDR1 LNHDA and CDR2 SQIVND (reference sequence). The V gene lost 5 bases and the J gene lost 0 bases, with 1 base spanning the gap. The CDR3 is made up of 11 amino acids. The CDR3 DNA reads as TGTGCCAGTAGTCCTAACTATGGCTACACCTTC. Its protein is CASSPNYGYTF.

This clone was counted ten times or more. Other DNA sequences within the sample encode an identical CDR3. The CDR3, as DNA: TGTGCCAGCAGCCTGGACTACCTTAGCACAGATACGCAGTATTTT. Encoded protein: CASSLDYLSTDTQYF. The chain recombines TRBV7-2 with TRBJ2-3; the D gene is possibly TRBD2 (6 bases). CDR1 SGHTA and CDR2 FQGNSA come from the germline V gene. The CDR3 totals 15 residues. The V end lost 5 bases, the J end lost 0 bases, and 12 bases lay between the germline ends.

The rearrangement links TRBV18 to TRBJ2-7; 8 nucleotides line up with TRBD1. The V and J ends lost 6 bases and 2 bases, in that order; junction bases with no gene match: 9. Germline assignment: CDR1 KGHSH and CDR2 LQKENI. The CDR3 spans 15 residues. This CDR3 is CASSPQGASPYEQYF. Written as DNA, the CDR3 is TGTGCCAGCTCCCCTCAGGGGGCTTCCCCCTACGAGCAGTACTTC.

There are a few counts of this clone. V and J are TRBV5-1 and TRBJ2-5; 8 nucleotides align to TRBD2. CDR3 length: 15 residues. Trimming cost V 6 bases and J 0 bases; bases outside gene matches: 7. Germline lookup yields CDR1 SGHRS and CDR2 YFSETQ. CDR3 loop: CASTLSGVNQETQYF. The DNA of the CDR3 is TGCGCCAGCACCCTTAGCGGGGTAAACCAAGAGACCCAGTACTTC.

The chain joins TRBV7-2 to TRBJ2-5, with D possibly TRBD1 on 6 matching bases. Germline V gene data show CDR1 as SGHTA and CDR2 as FQGNSA. The length of the CDR3 is 14 residues. V shed 3 bases and J shed 6 bases, with 14 bases lying between them. CDR3 residues: CASSFAAQGKTQYF. The CDR3 nucleotides are TGTGCCAGCAGCTTTGCCGCACAGGGCAAGACCCAGTACTTC. Complete variable domain (other parts from reference TRBV7-2 and TRBJ2-5): GAGVSQSPSNKVTEKGKDVELRCDPISGHTALYWYRQSLGQGLEFLIYFQGNSAPDKSGLPSDRFSAERTGGSVSTLTIQRTQQEDSAVYLCASSFAAQGKTQYFGPGTRLLVL.

This clone was found many times. The chain uses TRBV9 and TRBJ2-1, with D maybe TRBD1 (5 bases). The ends were cut back, 0 bases at V and 5 bases at J, with 9 bases in the middle. This CDR3 is 14 amino acids long. Germline CDR1 and CDR2: SGDLS and YYNGEE. The CDR3 sequence is CASSVADRNNEQFF. CDR3 nucleotide sequence: TGTGCCAGCAGCGTAGCTGACAGAAACAATGAGCAGTTCTTC.

This clone was found many times. V is TRBV27 and J is TRBJ1-5; D gene uncertain. The CDR3 is made up of 13 amino acids. Germline lookup yields CDR1 MNHEY and CDR2 SMNVEV (reference sequence). The V end was cut by 4 bases, the J end by 0 bases, with 4 bases between. CDR3 region: CASSWDSNQPQHF. For the CDR3, the DNA is TGTGCCAGCAGTTGGGATAGCAATCAGCCCCAGCATTTT.

This clone was seen a handful of times. The CDR3 DNA reads as TGTGCCATCAGTGAACAGGGGCGCTATGGCTACACCTTC. This gives the protein CAISEQGRYGYTF. The chain uses TRBV10-3 and TRBJ1-2; TRBD1 agrees at 7 bases. The junction had 2 bases not matched to a gene; V was cut back by 3 bases and J by 4 bases. The CDR3 covers 13 residues. Germline V CDR1 and CDR2: ENHRY, SYGVKD.

Only a few counts were recorded for this clone. This rearrangement joins TRBV4-2 to TRBJ1-2; D is perhaps TRBD1 (5 bases). The V gene's germline CDR1 is LGHNA and CDR2 YNFKEQ. Trimming took 0 bases from V and 5 from J, leaving 16 bases between them. CDR3 length: 16 amino acids. CDR3 nucleotides: TGTGCCAGCAGCCAAGATCTTCCAGGGACGGGGTATGGCTACACCTTC. Translating it yields CASSQDLPGTGYGYTF.

This clone was seen a handful of times. The CDR3 sequence is CASSQRMTVSYEQYF. The CDR3 DNA reads TGTGCCAGCAGCCAAAGAATGACAGTCTCCTACGAGCAGTACTTC. The J gene is TRBJ2-7, the V gene TRBV14; a weak D match, TRBD1 (5 bases). The V and J ends lost 2 bases and 0 bases respectively, with 11 bases between them. Germline CDR1 and CDR2: SGHDN and FVKESK. The CDR3 extends over 15 amino acids.

There are a few counts of this clone. V gene TRBV2 combines with J gene TRBJ1-4; possible D gene TRBD1, 5 bases. The CDR3 contains 16 residues. Germline V lookup: CDR1 SNHLY, CDR2 FYNNEI. V was trimmed by 6 bases and J by 8 bases, leaving 22 bases between them. The CDR3: CASSPGLNFRQEKLFF. The DNA for the CDR3 is TGTGCCAGCAGCCCGGGACTCAATTTTCGCCAGGAAAAACTGTTTTTT.

This chain uses TRBV7-9 with TRBJ2-3; D uncertain. CDR3 length: 12 amino acids. V was clipped by 2 bases and J by 11 bases, with 11 bases between them. Germline lookup yields CDR1 SEHNR and CDR2 FQNEAQ (reference sequence). CDR3 protein: CASSLSENKQYF. In DNA form, the CDR3 reads TGTGCCAGCAGCTTATCGGAAAATAAGCAGTATTTT.

A few counts support this clone. The sample has other DNA sequences that encode this CDR3 too. The chain uses TRBV7-9 and TRBJ1-1; possibly TRBD1 for D (5 bases). The germline V and J ends were trimmed by 5 bases and 0 bases, with 10 bases remaining between them. The length of the CDR3 is 14 residues. CDR1 is SEHNR, CDR2 FQNEAQ, per germline (reference sequence). The CDR3 DNA sequence: TGTGCCAGCAGCCCAGGGCGGTTGAACACTGAAGCTTTCTTT. Its protein product is CASSPGRLNTEAFF.

The J gene is TRBJ1-1, the V gene TRBV6-5, with unresolved D. Trimming cost V 4 bases and J 0 bases, with 12 bases left between them. Per germline, CDR1 MNHEY and CDR2 SVGAGI. CDR3 size: 15 residues. CDR3 in amino acids: CASSSLSGVNTEAFF. As DNA, the CDR3 is TGTGCCAGCAGTTCCCTTAGCGGGGTGAACACTGAAGCTTTCTTT.

This clone was detected ten times or more. CDR3: CASSLERTNYGYTF. For the CDR3, the DNA is TGTGCCAGCAGCTTAGAACGGACCAACTATGGCTACACCTTC. The chain combines TRBV7-9 with TRBJ1-2; D not resolved. This CDR3 comprises 14 residues. From germline, CDR1 is SEHNR and CDR2 FQNEAQ (reference sequence). The V and J ends lost 1 base and 2 bases respectively, with 8 bases between them.

This sequence joins TRBV27 and TRBJ2-3, with 9 bases that match TRBD2. Germline CDR1 is MNHEY and CDR2 is SMNVEV (reference sequence). The CDR3 runs to 16 residues. Germline trimming cut 4 bases from V and 2 bases from J; bases unmatched to any gene: 7. Here the CDR3 reads CASSWGLAKTTDTQYF. The CDR3 DNA sequence: TGTGCCAGCAGTTGGGGACTAGCCAAAACCACAGATACGCAGTATTTT.

This clone was counted at least ten times. The chain employs TRBV28 and TRBJ2-7, with unresolved D. Per germline, CDR1 MDHEN and CDR2 SYDVKM. The CDR3 runs 12 residues. V shed 5 bases and J shed 2 bases, with 7 bases lying between them. This chain's CDR3 is CASSNVPYEQYF. As DNA, the CDR3 is TGTGCCAGCAGTAATGTACCCTACGAGCAGTACTTC.

The chain joins TRBV7-2 to TRBJ1-4; 7 bases are a match to TRBD1. The germline CDR1 and CDR2 sequences are SGHTA and FQGNSA. The CDR3 consists of 15 residues. J was trimmed by 4 bases and V by 3 bases; bases with no gene match: 5. Here the CDR3 reads CASSLQGQFNEKLFF. CDR3 nucleotide sequence: TGTGCCAGCAGCTTGCAGGGACAGTTTAATGAAAAACTGTTTTTT.

A few counts support this clone. V and J are TRBV7-9 and TRBJ1-2; D ambiguous. The CDR3 extends over 15 amino acids. V was trimmed by 3 bases and J by 4 bases, leaving 15 bases between them. In germline, CDR1 is SEHNR, CDR2 FQNEAQ (reference sequence). The CDR3: CASSFSDPSLYGYTF. DNA for the CDR3: TGTGCCAGCAGCTTTTCGGATCCGTCCCTCTATGGCTACACCTTC. Supplemented by reference TRBV7-9 and TRBJ1-2, the full variable domain reads DTGVSQNPRHKITKRGQNVTFRCDPISEHNRLYWYRQTLGQGPEFLTYFQNEAQLEKSRLLSDRFSAERPKGSFSTLEIQRTEQGDSAMYLCASSFSDPSLYGYTFGSGTRLTVV.

This clone was detected only a few times. This chain connects TRBV11-2 to TRBJ1-6, with a weak D call TRBD1 (5 bases). The CDR3 has 14 residues. V gave up 5 bases and J gave up 10 bases, with 15 bases separating them. CDR1 and CDR2 from the germline V gene are SGHAT and FQNNGV. The CDR3 nucleotides are TGTGCCAGCAGCCCCACCTTGGGGGGATCACCCCTCCACTTT. Translation: CASSPTLGGSPLHF.

The chain recombines TRBV18 with TRBJ2-7; D unresolved. Germline V gene sequence: CDR1 KGHSH, CDR2 LQKENI. Trimming cost V 2 bases and J 6 bases, with 11 bases left between them. This CDR3 is 13 amino acids long. CDR3 amino acids: CASSPVPSAEQYF. The CDR3 DNA reads TGTGCCAGCTCACCAGTCCCGTCGGCCGAGCAGTACTTC.

This clone turned up a few times. V gene TRBV9 combines with J gene TRBJ2-1; TRBD2 aligns across 10 bases. Trimming removed 2 bases from V and 9 bases from J; junction bases left unmatched: 5. The germline V gene encodes CDR1 SGDLS and CDR2 YYNGEE. CDR3 length: 14 residues. DNA for the CDR3: TGTGCCAGCAGCGTGGGGACTAGCGTAGGTGAGCAGTTCTTC. Residues: CASSVGTSVGEQFF.

This clone was detected a few times. The chain uses TRBV7-2 and TRBJ2-7, with D perhaps matching TRBD1 or TRBD2 (5 bases each). The V end lost 5 bases, the J end lost 2 bases, and 16 bases lay between the germline ends. CDR3 length: 15 residues. Germline V lookup: CDR1 SGHTA, CDR2 FQGNSA. DNA of the CDR3: TGTGCCAGCAGCCCCAGTGGGACGGTTACCTACGAGCAGTACTTC. Translation gives CASSPSGTVTYEQYF.

The chain carries TRBV6-6 and TRBJ1-2; no definite D call. CDR1 is MNHNY, CDR2 SVGAGI, per germline (reference sequence). The CDR3 spans 12 residues. Trimming took 7 bases from V and 5 from J, leaving 11 bases between them. CDR3 loop: CASTSTGYGYTF. CDR3 nucleotide sequence: TGTGCCAGCACCTCGACGGGGTATGGCTACACCTTC.